Below, 22 T cell receptor beta chains from the same sample are listed, as sequenced in a study of blood T cell repertoires in COVID-19 (dated by TCRdb to the early 2020s). Libraries came from the immunoSEQ multiplex PCR assay. The immuneACCESS repertoire file appears here via TCRdb, limited to in-frame rearrangements. These files lack a portion of the clones; in checked studies, under half of the deficit traces to unresolved V genes, and the cause of the others is not known. The sample table contains about 240,000 clones; only one count was recorded for around 87% of them. Together, the top ten hold approximately 7.2% of the sample. Input material: peripheral blood. The receptors derive from a woman in her seventies with active or convalescent COVID-19.

On this clone itself: Other nucleotide sequences from this sample produce the same CDR3. The chain uses TRBV19 and TRBJ1-1, with D maybe TRBD1 (6 bases). Trimming removed 4 bases at V and 4 bases at J, with 10 bases between. The CDR3 is 13 residues long. The germline gives CDR1 LNHDA, CDR2 SQIVND (reference sequence). CDR3 protein: CASSTTGGTEAFF. The CDR3 nucleotides are TGTGCCAGTAGTACGACAGGCGGCACTGAAGCTTTCTTT.

V and J are TRBV5-6 and TRBJ1-1, with TRBD1 identical over 7 bases. J was trimmed by 10 bases and V by 3 bases; bases with no gene match: 15. The CDR3 extends over 15 amino acids. The germline CDR1 and CDR2 sequences are SGHDT and YYEEEE. CDR3 sequence: CASSSKDRRGPGAFF. CDR3 coding DNA: TGTGCCAGCAGCTCTAAGGACAGGCGAGGGCCAGGAGCTTTCTTT.

The J gene is TRBJ1-4, the V gene TRBV7-2; 9 nucleotides line up with TRBD1. The CDR3 extends over 14 amino acids. After removal of 5 bases from V and 8 bases from J, the junction contained 6 bases not matched to a gene. Germline values: CDR1 SGHTA, CDR2 FQGNSA. The CDR3 DNA follows: TGTGCCAGCAGCCTGGGTGACAGGGGGGAAAAACTGTTTTTT. This translates into CASSLGDRGEKLFF.

The chain is built from TRBV23-1 and TRBJ1-5; TRBD1 is a possible D gene (6 bases). Being an ORF, TRBV23-1 has a function that is uncertain. CDR3 length equals 15 residues. The germline V and J ends were trimmed by 2 bases and 1 base, with 9 bases remaining between them. The CDR3 coding sequence is TGCGCCAGCAGTCAAACAGGGCGCAGCAATCAGCCCCAGCATTTT. Translation gives CASSQTGRSNQPQHF.

The chain recombines TRBV7-9 with TRBJ1-6; D call uncertain. Germline V gene lookup returns CDR1 SEHNR and CDR2 FQNEAQ (reference sequence). Trimming cost V 3 bases and J 8 bases, with 5 bases left between them. The CDR3 loop spans 12 amino acids. The CDR3 bases are TGTGCCAGCAGCTTGGACTATTCACCCCTCCACTTT. As protein: CASSLDYSPLHF.

This rearrangement joins TRBV5-5 to TRBJ2-3; TRBD2 matches 13 bases. Germline values: CDR1 SGHKS, CDR2 YYEKEE (reference sequence). The J segment lost 4 bases and the V segment lost 1 base, leaving 3 bases of the junction unmatched. This CDR3 contains 16 residues. The CDR3 sequence is CASSLFTSGGADTQYF. The CDR3, as DNA: TGTGCCAGCAGCTTGTTTACTAGCGGGGGGGCAGATACGCAGTATTTT.

The J gene is TRBJ1-1, the V gene TRBV15, with a tentative D call TRBD1 (6 bases). CDR3 length equals 13 residues. Germline CDR1 is LNHNV and CDR2 is YYDKDF (reference sequence). Trimming took 3 bases from V and 10 from J, leaving 15 bases between them. The CDR3, as DNA: TGTGCCACCAGCAGGGAACTCACAGGGCTAGCTTTCTTT. This translates into CATSRELTGLAFF.

This chain connects TRBV5-1 to TRBJ2-2; D is unclear. Trimming pared 1 base from V and 6 bases from J, leaving 16 bases between. The CDR3 runs to 16 residues. Germline assignment: CDR1 SGHRS and CDR2 YFSETQ. In DNA form, the CDR3 reads TGCGCCAGCAGCTTGTCGAGCTCCACTCTGGCCGGGGAGCTGTTTTTT. Protein: CASSLSSSTLAGELFF.

This clone was seen more than once but under ten times. The chain is built from TRBV6-5 and TRBJ1-2, with D possibly matching TRBD1 (5 bases). The ends were cut back, 0 bases at V and 5 bases at J, with 10 bases in the middle. The germline V gene encodes CDR1 MNHEY and CDR2 SVGAGI. The CDR3 runs 14 residues. CDR3 amino acids: CASSYSGGVYGYTF. The CDR3 bases are TGTGCCAGCAGTTACTCGGGGGGGGTTTATGGCTACACCTTC.

This chain connects TRBV18 to TRBJ1-2, with 7 nucleotides matching TRBD1. V was clipped by 4 bases and J by 4 bases; unmatched bases: 3. Germline CDR1 KGHSH, CDR2 LQKENI. The length of the CDR3 is 13 residues. The CDR3 loop reads CASSRPGGYGYTF. CDR3 in DNA: TGTGCCAGCTCACGACCAGGGGGCTATGGCTACACCTTC. The full variable domain, its missing parts supplied by reference TRBV18 and TRBJ1-2, is NAGVMQNPRHLVRRRGQEARLRCSPMKGHSHVYWYRQLPEEGLKFMVYLQKENIIDESGMPKERFSAEFPKEGPSILRIQQVVRGDSAAYFCASSRPGGYGYTFGSGTRLTVV.

The gene calls are TRBV2 and TRBJ2-7; 8 nucleotides match TRBD2. CDR1 SNHLY and CDR2 FYNNEI come from the germline V gene. V lost 1 base and J lost 3; bases outside the gene matches: 5. CDR3 length equals 15 residues. CDR3 sequence reads: CASSEGYGGVYEQYF. The CDR3 DNA sequence: TGTGCCAGCAGTGAAGGATACGGGGGGGTCTACGAGCAGTACTTC.

This chain joins TRBV4-3 and TRBJ2-7; possible D gene TRBD2, 6 bases. V was pared by 0 bases and J by 4 bases, with 13 bases between. CDR1 is LGHNA and CDR2 is YSLEER in the germline V gene. This CDR3 is 15 amino acids long. CDR3 sequence reads: CASSQEQGGSYEQYF. The CDR3 bases are TGCGCCAGCAGCCAAGAGCAGGGAGGTAGTTACGAGCAGTACTTC.

The chain has TRBV4-2 and TRBJ2-5, with D perhaps TRBD2 (5 bases). CDR1 is LGHNA and CDR2 is YNFKEQ in the germline V gene. Trimming cost V 1 base and J 1 base, with 10 bases left between them. CDR3 length: 15 residues. The CDR3: CASSQGGEGQETQYF. CDR3 coding DNA: TGTGCCAGCAGCCAAGGAGGAGAGGGCCAAGAGACCCAGTACTTC.

The chain combines TRBV19 with TRBJ1-3; a weak D match, TRBD1 (5 bases). Germline CDR1 LNHDA, CDR2 SQIVND (reference sequence). Trimming pared 5 bases from V and 3 bases from J, leaving 14 bases between. The CDR3 has 15 residues. The CDR3 DNA follows: TGTGCCAGTAGTCCGCAGGGAATCGGTGGAAACACCATATATTTT. Translation: CASSPQGIGGNTIYF.

The chain joins TRBV21-1 to TRBJ2-7; the table's TRBD2 call for D was not verified on the DNA. TRBV21-1 is flagged as a pseudogene. The CDR3 is made up of 9 amino acids. CDR3 sequence reads: CAIPREQYF. CDR3 DNA sequence: TGTGCCATCCCCCGCGAGCAGTACTTC.

The rearrangement joins TRBV6-5 to TRBJ1-1, with D unresolved. CDR1 MNHEY and CDR2 SVGAGI come from the germline V gene. Trimming removed 2 bases from V and 4 bases from J, with 11 bases in between. The length of the CDR3 is 14 residues. In DNA, the CDR3 is TGTGCCAGCAGTTACCGTGAGAGGGCCACTGAAGCTTTCTTT. Translating it yields CASSYRERATEAFF.

The rearrangement joins TRBV24-1 to TRBJ2-1; D perhaps matches TRBD1 (5 bases). The V end was cut by 0 bases, the J end by 6 bases, with 11 bases between. CDR1 is KGHDR, CDR2 SFDVKD, per germline. The CDR3 totals 15 residues. CDR3 residues: CATSDLVDSSNEQFF. The CDR3 DNA reads as TGTGCCACCAGTGATTTGGTCGACAGCTCCAATGAGCAGTTCTTC.

The chain links TRBV7-2 to TRBJ1-1; no reliable D call. Trimming took off 5 bases at V and 1 base at J, with 14 bases between the two ends. The CDR3 consists of 15 residues. Germline V CDR1 and CDR2: SGHTA, FQGNSA. CDR3 protein: CASSARHPGNTEAFF. CDR3 in DNA: TGTGCCAGCAGCGCCCGCCATCCCGGGAACACTGAAGCTTTCTTT.

The V gene is TRBV29-1, the J gene TRBJ2-5; perhaps TRBD2 as D (6 bases). CDR1 is SQVTM, CDR2 ANQGSEA, per germline. V gave up 8 bases and J gave up 5 bases, with 24 bases separating them. The CDR3 contains 15 residues. The CDR3 here is CSPLGRATKTETQYF. In nucleotides, the CDR3 is TGCAGCCCCCTCGGGAGAGCGACGAAAACGGAGACCCAGTACTTC.

V gene TRBV11-2 combines with J gene TRBJ2-3, with D possibly matching TRBD1 (7 bases). V shed 6 bases and J shed 2 bases, with 15 bases lying between them. The V gene's germline CDR1 is SGHAT and CDR2 FQNNGV. This CDR3 comprises 15 residues. CDR3 protein: CASSIRGVDTDTQYF. CDR3 in DNA: TGTGCCAGCAGTATCAGGGGGGTTGACACAGATACGCAGTATTTT.

This clone was picked up one time. J is TRBJ2-7 and V is TRBV6-2 or TRBV6-3; D might be TRBD2 (5 bases). The CDR3 covers 16 residues. V was pared by 4 bases and J by 6 bases, with 22 bases between. The germline gives CDR1 MNHEY, CDR2 SVGEGT. The chain's CDR3 is CASSSPLTRKGFEQYF. CDR3 DNA: TGTGCCAGCAGTTCCCCCTTAACTAGGAAAGGGTTCGAGCAGTACTTC.

The chain uses TRBV10-3 and TRBJ1-1, with a weak D call TRBD1 (6 bases). This CDR3 contains 15 residues. The V and J ends lost 0 bases and 1 base respectively, with 9 bases between them. CDR1 ENHRY and CDR2 SYGVKD come from the germline V gene. CDR3 protein: CAISESKDRNTEAFF. For the CDR3, the DNA is TGTGCCATCAGTGAGTCCAAGGACAGGAACACTGAAGCTTTCTTT.